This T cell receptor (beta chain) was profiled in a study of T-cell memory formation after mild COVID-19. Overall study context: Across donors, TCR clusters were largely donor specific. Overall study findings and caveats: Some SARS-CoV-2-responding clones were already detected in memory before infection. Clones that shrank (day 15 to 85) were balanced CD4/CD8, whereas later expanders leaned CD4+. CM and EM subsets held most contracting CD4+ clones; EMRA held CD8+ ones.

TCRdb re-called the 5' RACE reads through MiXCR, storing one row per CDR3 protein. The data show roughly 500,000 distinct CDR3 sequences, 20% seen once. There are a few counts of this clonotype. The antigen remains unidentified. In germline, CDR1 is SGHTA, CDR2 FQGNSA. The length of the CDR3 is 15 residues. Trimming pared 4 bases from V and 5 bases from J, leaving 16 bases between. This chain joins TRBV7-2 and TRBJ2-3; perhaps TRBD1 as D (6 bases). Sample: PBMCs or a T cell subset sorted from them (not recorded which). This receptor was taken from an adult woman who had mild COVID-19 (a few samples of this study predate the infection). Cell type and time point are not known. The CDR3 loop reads CASSSRQVPGDTQYF. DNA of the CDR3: TGTGCCAGCAGCTCAAGACAGGTCCCGGGAGATACGCAGTATTTT.